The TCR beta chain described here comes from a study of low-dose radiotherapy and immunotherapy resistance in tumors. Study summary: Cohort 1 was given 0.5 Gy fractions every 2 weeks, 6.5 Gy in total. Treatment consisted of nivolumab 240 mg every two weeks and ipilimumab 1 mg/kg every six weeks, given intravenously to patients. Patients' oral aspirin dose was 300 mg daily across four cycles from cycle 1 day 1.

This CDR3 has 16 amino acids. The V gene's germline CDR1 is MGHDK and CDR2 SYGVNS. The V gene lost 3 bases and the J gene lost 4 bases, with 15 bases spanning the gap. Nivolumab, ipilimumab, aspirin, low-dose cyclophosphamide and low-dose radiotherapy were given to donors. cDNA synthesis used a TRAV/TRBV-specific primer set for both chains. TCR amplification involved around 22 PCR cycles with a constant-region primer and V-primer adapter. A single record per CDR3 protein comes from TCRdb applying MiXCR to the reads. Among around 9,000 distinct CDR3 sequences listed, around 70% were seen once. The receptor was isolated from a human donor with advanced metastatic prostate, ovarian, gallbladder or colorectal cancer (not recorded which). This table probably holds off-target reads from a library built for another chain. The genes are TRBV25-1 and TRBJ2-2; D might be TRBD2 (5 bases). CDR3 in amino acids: CASSDRPGKGTGELFF. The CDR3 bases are TGTGCCAGCAGTGACCGCCCGGGAAAGGGCACCGGGGAGCTGTTTTTT.